The present T cell receptor beta chain was sequenced within a study of identical twins. Only a few counts were recorded for this clonotype. Via MiXCR, TCRdb re-called the 5' RACE reads, giving one row per CDR3 protein. The repertoire holds roughly 630,000 distinct CDR3 sequences, with less than 9% as singletons. The ends lost 4 bases at V and 5 bases at J; junction bases unmatched: 7. The CDR3 sequence is 15 residues long. These records were also assigned to another study, of yellow fever vaccine responses in identical twins.

The chain is built from TRBV12-3 or TRBV12-4 and TRBJ2-5, with 10 bases identical to TRBD2. The clonotype originates from a woman between 18 and 29 years old in good health. The specimen sequenced was PBMCs. CDR3: CASSYRTSGGETQYF. CDR3 in DNA: TGTGCCAGCAGTTACCGGACTAGCGGAGGGGAGACCCAGTACTTC.